This T cell receptor beta chain was captured in a study of shared clonotypes between healthy human individuals. Study results and caveats: Only blood was sampled; tissue repertoires likely differ.

Only Caucasian adults living in Nashville, Tennessee made up the donor group. In unsorted samples, genomic DNA was obtained using approximately 81 million PBMCs. V was trimmed by 3 bases and J by 0 bases, leaving 6 bases between them. Germline V gives CDR1 SGHTA, CDR2 FQGNSA. This CDR3 contains 14 residues. Once extracted for a subset, genomic DNA was divided evenly among several immunoSEQ plates. The data were produced by immunoSEQ multiplex PCR, yet TCRdb's version contains in-frame clones alone and is incomplete. The sample consists of hundreds of thousands of clones, 75% to 80% of them appearing once. Remarks on this clone: Its antigen is unidentified.

The sequence was collected from a woman aged 40 to 49 in good health. Some clones in this sample may be carry-over from other donors' samples. The chain links TRBV7-2 to TRBJ1-3; no clear D gene. Sequenced sample: PBMCs. CDR3 DNA sequence: TGTGCCAGCAGCTTCACGAGCTCTGGAAACACCATATATTTT. Protein: CASSFTSSGNTIYF.